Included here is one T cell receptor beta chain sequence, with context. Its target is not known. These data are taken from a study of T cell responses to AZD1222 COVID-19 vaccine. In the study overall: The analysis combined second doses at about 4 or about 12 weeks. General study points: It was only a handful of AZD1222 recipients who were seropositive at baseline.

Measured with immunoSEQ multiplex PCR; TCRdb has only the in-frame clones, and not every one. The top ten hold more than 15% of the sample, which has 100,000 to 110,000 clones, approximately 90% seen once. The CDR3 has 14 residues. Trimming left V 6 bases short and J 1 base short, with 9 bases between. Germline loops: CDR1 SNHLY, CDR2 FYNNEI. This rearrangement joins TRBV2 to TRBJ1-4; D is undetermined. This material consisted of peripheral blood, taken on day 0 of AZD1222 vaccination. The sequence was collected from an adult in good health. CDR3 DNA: TGTGCCAGCAGCGTTCGGGGAACTAATGAAAAACTGTTTTTT. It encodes CASSVRGTNEKLFF.